The sequence of this TCR beta chain was determined in a study of CD8+ T cells in alopecia areata. Sequencing used cDNA as its template, made by extracting RNA and reverse transcribing it. The method was immunoSEQ multiplex PCR; TCRdb's version includes in-frame clones alone and lacks a portion of them. This sample has more than 85,000 clones, with roughly 64% found just once. This clone appeared once. Its matching antigen is unknown. Findings of the study overall: Tofacitinib yielded significantly lower scalp clonality and fewer expanded CD8+ clones among the top 100. Mice showed TCR sharing more clearly than patients did, possibly owing to HLA. While patients received tofacitinib, many expanded lesional clones remained present in scalp and blood.

Treatment: oral pan-JAK inhibitor, 5-10 mg twice daily. The germline V gene encodes CDR1 ENHRY and CDR2 SYGVKD. V lost 2 bases and J lost 0, with 5 bases in between. The CDR3 consists of 14 residues. The input for sequencing was CD8+ T cells sorted from blood, taken at week 4, from a patient treated with tofacitinib. This clonotype originated in a human donor with alopecia areata. The rearrangement links TRBV10-3 to TRBJ1-5; the D is unclear. CDR3 region: CAISEEGSNQPQHF. CDR3 in DNA: TGTGCCATCAGTGAGGAGGGTAGCAATCAGCCCCAGCATTTT.